The next 20 T cell receptor beta chains were all read from a single sample in a study of blood T cell repertoires in COVID-19. Profiling relied on immunoSEQ multiplex PCR, and the TCRdb table lists in-frame clones only, not all of them. The sample includes a few hundred thousand clones, roughly 80% seen only once; the top ten take less than 20%. The sequencing sample was made of peripheral blood. The receptors originated from a person aged 70 to 79 with COVID-19, enrolled during active disease.

The rearrangement uses TRBV7-9 and TRBJ2-3, with D perhaps TRBD2 (5 bases). This CDR3 is 12 amino acids long. V was shortened by 5 bases and J by 6 bases, with 9 bases between the two germline ends. Germline V gene sequence: CDR1 SEHNR, CDR2 FQNEAQ (reference sequence). The CDR3 DNA sequence: TGTGCCAGCAGCCACTCGGGGGATACGCAGTATTTT. Translated: CASSHSGDTQYF.

The rearrangement uses TRBV24-1 and TRBJ2-5; D is unclear. The CDR3 is 14 residues long. CDR1 and CDR2 from the germline V gene are KGHDR and SFDVKD. V was pared by 2 bases and J by 5 bases, with 11 bases between. The CDR3 here is CATSDSGLVETQYF. The CDR3 DNA sequence: TGTGCCACCAGTGATTCTGGGCTTGTCGAGACCCAGTACTTC.

The chain employs TRBV24-1 and TRBJ2-4; a possible D gene is TRBD1 (5 bases). The V end lost 0 bases, the J end lost 0 bases, and 8 bases lay between the germline ends. Germline CDR1 KGHDR, CDR2 SFDVKD. The CDR3 loop spans 16 amino acids. The CDR3 is CATSDLRGLAKNIQYF. CDR3 nucleotides: TGTGCCACCAGTGATTTGAGGGGCCTAGCCAAAAACATTCAGTACTTC.

V usage is TRBV3-1 (or the pseudogene TRBV3-2) and J usage is TRBJ2-3; 9 bases fit TRBD2. CDR3 length equals 18 residues. Germline values: CDR1 LGHDT, CDR2 YNNKEL (reference sequence). The V gene end was trimmed by 0 bases and the J gene end by 6 bases; junction bases not matched to a gene: 13. Written as DNA, the CDR3 is TGTGCCAGCAGCCAAGATGTCAGCGGGGGGACTTTGCGGGATACGCAGTATTTT. Amino acids: CASSQDVSGGTLRDTQYF.

This rearrangement joins TRBV4-1 to TRBJ2-7; unclear D gene. With 4 bases removed from V and 2 bases from J, the gap between germline ends came to 9 bases. The CDR3 length is 13 residues. The germline gives CDR1 MGHRA, CDR2 YSYEKL. CDR3 in DNA: TGCGCCAGCAGCCTTGAGGTGGCCTACGAGCAGTACTTC. The encoded protein is CASSLEVAYEQYF.

The chain combines TRBV24-1 with TRBJ2-7; 9 bases are shared with TRBD2. This CDR3 region has 12 residues. The junction had 5 bases not matched to a gene; V was cut back by 9 bases and J by 6 bases. Germline-derived CDR1 and CDR2 are KGHDR and SFDVKD. The CDR3 nucleotides are TGTGCCACCTCGCGGGGGGGTACCGAGCAGTACTTC. As protein: CATSRGGTEQYF.

The chain couples TRBV30 to TRBJ2-5; maybe TRBD2 (7 bases). V was pared by 0 bases and J by 5 bases, with 16 bases between. The CDR3 loop spans 15 amino acids. Germline V gives CDR1 GTSNPN, CDR2 SVGIG (reference sequence). This CDR3 is CAWSVLGGLGETQYF. In nucleotides, the CDR3 is TGTGCCTGGAGTGTACTCGGGGGGCTTGGTGAGACCCAGTACTTC. The variable domain in full, with the rest retrieved from reference TRBV30 and TRBJ2-5, is SQTIHQWPATLVQPVGSPLSLECTVEGTSNPNLYWYRQAAGRGLQLLFYSVGIGQISSEVPQNLSASRPQDRQFILSSKKLLLSDSGFYLCAWSVLGGLGETQYFGPGTRLLVL.

The genes are TRBV3-1 (or the pseudogene TRBV3-2) and TRBJ2-1; a possible D gene is TRBD1 (6 bases). Germline V gene lookup returns CDR1 LGHDT and CDR2 YNNKEL (reference sequence). The germline V and J ends were trimmed by 0 bases and 3 bases, with 9 bases remaining between them. The CDR3 has 15 amino acids. CDR3 amino acids: CASSQDQGYYNEQFF. CDR3 coding DNA: TGTGCCAGCAGCCAAGATCAGGGGTACTACAATGAGCAGTTCTTC.

The rearrangement links TRBV11-3 to TRBJ2-1; 11 positions match TRBD2. The V gene end was trimmed by 6 bases and the J gene end by 15 bases; junction bases not matched to a gene: 10. The CDR3 has 13 residues. Germline loops: CDR1 SGHNT, CDR2 YENEEA. CDR3 protein: CASSGTSGGGTFF. The CDR3 DNA reads TGTGCCAGCAGTGGGACTAGCGGAGGGGGCACGTTCTTC. Filled out from reference TRBV11-3 and TRBJ2-1, the complete variable domain reads EAGVVQSPRYKIIEKKQPVAFWCNPISGHNTLYWYLQNLGQGPELLIRYENEEAVDDSQLPKDRFSAERLKGVDSTLKIQPAELGDSAVYLCASSGTSGGGTFFGPGTRLTVL.

The chain combines TRBV11-2 with TRBJ1-2, with D maybe TRBD1 (6 bases). This CDR3 contains 13 residues. V lost 5 bases to trimming and J lost 4 bases, with 11 bases between them. In germline, CDR1 is SGHAT, CDR2 FQNNGV. CDR3 sequence reads: CASSNRVSYGYTF. The CDR3 DNA reads as TGTGCCAGCAGCAACAGGGTTAGCTATGGCTACACCTTC.

This chain links TRBV7-9 with TRBJ2-5; 7 bases fit TRBD1. This CDR3 region has 14 residues. After removal of 6 bases from V and 1 base from J, the junction contained 5 bases not matched to a gene. The germline CDR1 and CDR2 sequences are SEHNR and FQNEAQ (reference sequence). The CDR3 DNA sequence: TGTGCCAGCAGAAACCCAGGGGGCCAAGAGACCCAGTACTTC. Translated, it gives CASRNPGGQETQYF. Combining the CDR3 with reference TRBV7-9 and TRBJ2-5 gives the whole variable domain DTGVSQNPRHKITKRGQNVTFRCDPISEHNRLYWYRQTLGQGPEFLTYFQNEAQLEKSRLLSDRFSAERPKGSFSTLEIQRTEQGDSAMYLCASRNPGGQETQYFGPGTRLLVL.

The chain links TRBV7-8 to TRBJ1-6, with 7 bases aligning to TRBD1. Trimming removed 3 bases from V and 5 bases from J; junction bases left unmatched: 7. This CDR3 has 16 amino acids. Germline V lookup: CDR1 SGHVS, CDR2 FQNEAQ. CDR3 nucleotide sequence: TGTGCCAGCAGCTTGGGGACAGTCTCTAATAATTCACCCCTCCACTTT. Its protein product is CASSLGTVSNNSPLHF.

The chain carries TRBV27 and TRBJ1-4; a weak D match, TRBD1 (5 bases). Germline values: CDR1 MNHEY, CDR2 SMNVEV (reference sequence). CDR3 length: 15 residues. Between the trimmed V and J ends, which lost 5 bases and 8 bases, there was a span of 18 bases. CDR3 region: CASSEGGAGPEKLFF. The CDR3 nucleotides read TGTGCCAGCAGTGAGGGTGGCGCGGGACCCGAAAAACTGTTTTTT.

The chain joins TRBV7-9 to TRBJ1-1; TRBD1 is a possible D gene (6 bases). The CDR3 covers 14 residues. Germline V gives CDR1 SEHNR, CDR2 FQNEAQ (reference sequence). V lost 5 bases to trimming and J lost 5 bases, with 15 bases between them. CDR3 in amino acids: CASSVTTGITEAFF. In DNA, the CDR3 is TGTGCCAGCAGCGTTACTACAGGGATTACTGAAGCTTTCTTT.

The genes are TRBV4-1 and TRBJ2-7; D is possibly TRBD1 (5 bases). There are 16 residues in the CDR3. Trimming stripped 3 bases from V and 0 bases from J, with 15 bases between. The germline V gene encodes CDR1 MGHRA and CDR2 YSYEKL. The CDR3 nucleotides read TGCGCCAGCAGCCAGGTTAGGGGCGTGAGCTCCTACGAGCAGTACTTC. Amino acid sequence: CASSQVRGVSSYEQYF.

The V and J genes are TRBV12-1 and TRBJ2-2; TRBD2, the table's D call, was not compared with the DNA. TRBV12-1 is classified as a pseudogene. The CDR3 totals 17 residues. The CDR3 here is CASSFAGLAGAKGELFF. CDR3 sequence (DNA): TGTGCCAGCAGCTTTGCGGGACTAGCGGGAGCTAAAGGGGAGCTGTTTTTT.

J is TRBJ2-1 and V is TRBV28, with D maybe TRBD2 (6 bases). CDR3 length: 16 amino acids. The germline V gene has CDR1 MDHEN and CDR2 SYDVKM. V gave up 2 bases and J gave up 6 bases, with 17 bases separating them. CDR3 sequence (DNA): TGTGCCAGCAGTTTAGCCACTTGGTGGCGGGGCAATGAGCAGTTCTTC. Translating it yields CASSLATWWRGNEQFF.

This clone was seen only a few times. V gene TRBV5-1 combines with J gene TRBJ2-7, with 12 nucleotides matching TRBD2. This CDR3 comprises 20 residues. With 4 bases clipped from V and 3 bases from J, the junction kept 20 bases outside the gene matches. From germline, CDR1 is SGHRS and CDR2 YFSETQ. In nucleotides, the CDR3 is TGCGCCAGCAGCCCAGAGCCGAACCGGACTAGCGGGAAGATTTTCTACGAGCAGTACTTC. Translated: CASSPEPNRTSGKIFYEQYF.

As regards this clone: Other DNA sequences in this specimen translate into the identical CDR3. This chain joins TRBV5-1 and TRBJ2-7, with 8 nucleotides matching TRBD2. The CDR3 is 12 amino acids. Germline lookup yields CDR1 SGHRS and CDR2 YFSETQ. With 4 bases clipped from V and 4 bases from J, the junction kept 1 base outside the gene matches. The CDR3 is CASSSGGYEQYF. CDR3 DNA sequence: TGCGCCAGCAGCAGCGGGGGTTACGAGCAGTACTTC.

The chain employs TRBV4-3 and TRBJ2-5, with D possibly matching TRBD1 (5 bases). CDR1 LGHNA and CDR2 YSLEER come from the germline V gene. The CDR3 spans 13 residues. V gave up 1 base and J gave up 6 bases, with 9 bases separating them. The CDR3 reads CASSQGGQQTQYF. The CDR3 DNA reads as TGCGCCAGCAGCCAAGGTGGACAACAGACCCAGTACTTC.